This T cell receptor beta chain is from a study of tumor and adjacent non-tumor tissue in lung cancer. Findings and limits, study-wide: Compared with tumor, normal lung showed significantly lower TCR diversity.

Germline V lookup: CDR1 SGHAT, CDR2 FQNNGV. The CDR3 runs to 13 residues. The template was RNA from unsorted bulk tissue. With regard to this clonotype: Its antigen remains unidentified. A junction end diverges from the germline sequence, so it may reflect a read error.

A modified ARM-PCR protocol with three rounds of nested PCR amplified TCRbeta. TCRdb used MiXCR to reprocess the multiplex PCR reads, holding one entry per CDR3 protein. The sample includes about 120,000 distinct CDR3 sequences, roughly 64% seen only once; the top ten take 13%. The chain couples TRBV11-2 to TRBJ1-4; no reliable D call. Specimen: lung tumor tissue. The source of this sequence is a man aged 25 to 40 with non-small cell lung cancer. CDR3 nucleotide sequence: TGTGCCAGCAGCTTGTCCGTTAATGAAAAACTGATTTTT. It yields the protein CASSLSVNEKLIF.